These T cell receptor beta chains were read from a single sample in a study of blood T cell repertoires in COVID-19. The table came from immunoSEQ multiplex PCR; TCRdb's copy has only in-frame clones and leaves some out. The sample carries about 310,000 clones, roughly 86% recorded once. Input material: peripheral blood. All receptors derive from a woman aged 50 to 65 who had recovered from COVID-19. The CDR3 runs from the conserved cysteine through the conserved F or W. The order of the fields is CDR3 protein, CDR3 length, clone size, J gene, V gene. Clone size appears in some rows only: once, few, many, or a class for an expanded clone.

CDR3aa: CASLPPGNTEAFF
len: 13
abundance: .
j_gene: TRBJ1-1
v_gene: TRBV19

CDR3aa: CASSPPGVREAFF
len: 13
abundance: .
j_gene: TRBJ1-1
v_gene: TRBV18

CDR3aa: CASSLYRGSENIQYF
len: 15
abundance: once
j_gene: TRBJ2-4
v_gene: TRBV5-1

CDR3aa: CASSMGGQALEQYF
len: 14
abundance: many
j_gene: TRBJ2-7
v_gene: TRBV19

CDR3aa: CASGTGARGYTF
len: 12
abundance: .
j_gene: TRBJ1-2
v_gene: TRBV27

CDR3aa: CASSPTGGYTF
len: 11
abundance: .
j_gene: TRBJ1-2
v_gene: TRBV7-9

CDR3aa: CASSLSSYNEQFF
len: 13
abundance: few
j_gene: TRBJ2-1
v_gene: TRBV7-6

CDR3aa: CASSSTRDTDSPLHF
len: 15
abundance: .
j_gene: TRBJ1-6
v_gene: TRBV7-2

CDR3aa: CASSHLSPMVGGSNQPQHF
len: 19
abundance: .
j_gene: TRBJ1-5
v_gene: TRBV11-3

CDR3aa: CASPLDPGQGNYTEAFF
len: 17
abundance: .
j_gene: TRBJ1-1
v_gene: TRBV19

CDR3aa: CAKTTGSYGYTF
len: 12
abundance: .
j_gene: TRBJ1-2
v_gene: TRBV25-1

CDR3aa: CASSSYYTWGDTEAFF
len: 16
abundance: .
j_gene: TRBJ1-1
v_gene: TRBV5-6

CDR3aa: CASSLVATRREQYF
len: 14
abundance: .
j_gene: TRBJ2-7
v_gene: TRBV28

CDR3aa: CAITAGIQPYEQYF
len: 14
abundance: .
j_gene: TRBJ2-7
v_gene: TRBV10-3

CDR3aa: CASSQVLTGELFF
len: 13
abundance: .
j_gene: TRBJ2-2
v_gene: TRBV4-2

CDR3aa: CASQRPGGADYGYTF
len: 15
abundance: .
j_gene: TRBJ1-2
v_gene: TRBV19

CDR3aa: CASSIGVAETQYF
len: 13
abundance: .
j_gene: TRBJ2-5
v_gene: TRBV19

CDR3aa: CASSSIATGELFF
len: 13
abundance: .
j_gene: TRBJ2-2
v_gene: TRBV6-5

CDR3aa: CASSLAGGTPEAFF
len: 14
abundance: .
j_gene: TRBJ1-1
v_gene: TRBV5-1

CDR3aa: CASSVAGVGETQYF
len: 14
abundance: .
j_gene: TRBJ2-5
v_gene: TRBV5-6

CDR3aa: CASSYLAGISYEQYF
len: 15
abundance: .
j_gene: TRBJ2-7
v_gene: TRBV6-2/TRBV6-3

CDR3aa: CASSRLSTDTQYF
len: 13
abundance: .
j_gene: TRBJ2-3
v_gene: TRBV6-2/TRBV6-3

CDR3aa: CAWKRTGGAAGELFF
len: 15
abundance: .
j_gene: TRBJ2-2
v_gene: TRBV30

CDR3aa: CASSIDRSSYNEQFF
len: 15
abundance: .
j_gene: TRBJ2-1
v_gene: TRBV19

CDR3aa: CASSFGLAASYNEQFF
len: 16
abundance: .
j_gene: TRBJ2-1
v_gene: TRBV27

CDR3aa: CASSQPNNEQFF
len: 12
abundance: .
j_gene: TRBJ2-1
v_gene: TRBV9

CDR3aa: CASSLDRSYGYTF
len: 13
abundance: few
j_gene: TRBJ1-2
v_gene: TRBV18

CDR3aa: CASSPQGYNEQFF
len: 13
abundance: .
j_gene: TRBJ2-1
v_gene: TRBV4-3

CDR3aa: CASTPLRVSGANVLTF
len: 16
abundance: few
j_gene: TRBJ2-6
v_gene: TRBV28

CDR3aa: CASSTGLAGVSGELFF
len: 16
abundance: .
j_gene: TRBJ2-2
v_gene: TRBV19

CDR3aa: CASSLLFEAGGPLQETQYF
len: 19
abundance: once
j_gene: TRBJ2-5
v_gene: TRBV27

CDR3aa: CAWKAFSGRLGGYTF
len: 15
abundance: .
j_gene: TRBJ1-2
v_gene: TRBV30

CDR3aa: CAWSEIAGGQYF
len: 12
abundance: .
j_gene: TRBJ2-3
v_gene: TRBV30

CDR3aa: CASIDPIQGKTNEKLFF
len: 17
abundance: once
j_gene: TRBJ1-4
v_gene: TRBV2

CDR3aa: CASTVGALSPLHF
len: 13
abundance: .
j_gene: TRBJ1-6
v_gene: TRBV28

CDR3aa: CATRVLAGGTGELFF
len: 15
abundance: .
j_gene: TRBJ2-2
v_gene: TRBV7-2

CDR3aa: CASSFDRANYGYTF
len: 14
abundance: .
j_gene: TRBJ1-2
v_gene: TRBV5-6

CDR3aa: CASSNPSEREGVETQYF
len: 17
abundance: .
j_gene: TRBJ2-5
v_gene: TRBV21-1

CDR3aa: CASSQSGTGGGLYNEQFF
len: 18
abundance: few
j_gene: TRBJ2-1
v_gene: TRBV7-3

CDR3aa: CASSSRTGNNEQFF
len: 14
abundance: .
j_gene: TRBJ2-1
v_gene: TRBV6-6

CDR3aa: CAISESQASGVGSPLHF
len: 17
abundance: .
j_gene: TRBJ1-6
v_gene: TRBV10-3

CDR3aa: CASSLWTGGYTF
len: 12
abundance: .
j_gene: TRBJ1-2
v_gene: TRBV7-2

CDR3aa: CASSLAASGRFDTGELFF
len: 18
abundance: .
j_gene: TRBJ2-2
v_gene: TRBV7-2

CDR3aa: CASSRRGAVGYTF
len: 13
abundance: once
j_gene: TRBJ1-2
v_gene: TRBV6-2/TRBV6-3

CDR3aa: CASSALAGELFF
len: 12
abundance: .
j_gene: TRBJ2-2
v_gene: TRBV7-8

CDR3aa: CASSEGTGIEAFF
len: 13
abundance: .
j_gene: TRBJ1-1
v_gene: TRBV14

CDR3aa: CASSQTGTGWLDTQYF
len: 16
abundance: .
j_gene: TRBJ2-3
v_gene: TRBV3-1/TRBV3-2

CDR3aa: CASSQSGRGSTDTQYF
len: 16
abundance: few
j_gene: TRBJ2-3
v_gene: TRBV16

CDR3aa: CASSIDSSSGNTIYF
len: 15
abundance: once
j_gene: TRBJ1-3
v_gene: TRBV4-3

CDR3aa: CASSHETLAGEQFF
len: 14
abundance: .
j_gene: TRBJ2-1
v_gene: TRBV4-3

CDR3aa: CASSWPGQGISGANVLTF
len: 18
abundance: .
j_gene: TRBJ2-6
v_gene: TRBV5-4

CDR3aa: CASSQTSAQETQYF
len: 14
abundance: .
j_gene: TRBJ2-5
v_gene: TRBV18

CDR3aa: CASSRKNRELEKLFF
len: 15
abundance: .
j_gene: TRBJ1-4
v_gene: TRBV6-5

CDR3aa: CASSFLLGYTF
len: 11
abundance: few
j_gene: TRBJ1-2
v_gene: TRBV7-2

CDR3aa: CASSLDRTSGRNQYF
len: 15
abundance: .
j_gene: TRBJ2-7
v_gene: TRBV28

CDR3aa: CASSLSFFSSYEQYF
len: 15
abundance: once
j_gene: TRBJ2-7
v_gene: TRBV27

CDR3aa: CASGNGQGSFGYTF
len: 14
abundance: .
j_gene: TRBJ1-2
v_gene: TRBV5-1

CDR3aa: CASRSGLAGTYEQYF
len: 15
abundance: .
j_gene: TRBJ2-7
v_gene: TRBV7-9